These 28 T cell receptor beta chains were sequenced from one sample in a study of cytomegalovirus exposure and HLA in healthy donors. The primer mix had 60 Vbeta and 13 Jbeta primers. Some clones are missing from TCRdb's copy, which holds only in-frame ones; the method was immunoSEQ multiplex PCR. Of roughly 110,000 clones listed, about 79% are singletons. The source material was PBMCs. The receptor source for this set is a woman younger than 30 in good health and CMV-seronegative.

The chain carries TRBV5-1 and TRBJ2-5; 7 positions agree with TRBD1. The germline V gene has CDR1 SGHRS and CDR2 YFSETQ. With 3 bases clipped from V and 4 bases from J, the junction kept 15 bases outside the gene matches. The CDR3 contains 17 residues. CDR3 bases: TGCGCCAGCAGCTCCCGGACAGGTCCCATCGTAGGAGAGACCCAGTACTTC. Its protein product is CASSSRTGPIVGETQYF.

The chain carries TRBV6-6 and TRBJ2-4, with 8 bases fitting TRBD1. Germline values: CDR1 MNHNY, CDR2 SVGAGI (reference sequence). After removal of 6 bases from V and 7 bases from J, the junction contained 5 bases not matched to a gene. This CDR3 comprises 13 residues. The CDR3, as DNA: TGTGCCAGCAGGGAGGCAGGGGGCAACATTCAGTACTTC. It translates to CASREAGGNIQYF.

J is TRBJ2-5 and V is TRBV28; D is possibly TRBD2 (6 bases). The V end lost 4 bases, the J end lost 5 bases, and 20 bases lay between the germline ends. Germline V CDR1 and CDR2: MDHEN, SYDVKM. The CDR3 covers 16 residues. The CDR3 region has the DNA TGTGCCAGCAGTTCCACCGCGGGACGTTCTCTGGAGACCCAGTACTTC. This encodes CASSSTAGRSLETQYF.

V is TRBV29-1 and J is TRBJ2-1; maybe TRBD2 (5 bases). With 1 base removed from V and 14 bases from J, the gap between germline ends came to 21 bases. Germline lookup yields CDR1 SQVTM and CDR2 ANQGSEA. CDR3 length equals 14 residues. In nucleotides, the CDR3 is TGCAGCGTTGAAGCCCCCCCTTTGAGCGGAAAAAAGTTCTTC. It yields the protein CSVEAPPLSGKKFF.

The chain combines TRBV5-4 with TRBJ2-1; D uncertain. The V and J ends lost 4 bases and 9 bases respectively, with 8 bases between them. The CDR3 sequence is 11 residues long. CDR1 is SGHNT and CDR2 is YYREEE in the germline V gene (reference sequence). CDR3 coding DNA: TGTGCCAGCAGCCTAAGTCGTGAGCAGTTCTTC. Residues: CASSLSREQFF.

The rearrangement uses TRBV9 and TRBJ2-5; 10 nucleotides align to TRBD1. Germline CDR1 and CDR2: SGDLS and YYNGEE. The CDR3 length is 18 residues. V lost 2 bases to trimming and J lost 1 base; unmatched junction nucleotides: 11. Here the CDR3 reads CASSVATGTGVFQETQYF. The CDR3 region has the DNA TGTGCCAGCAGCGTCGCGACCGGGACAGGGGTCTTCCAAGAGACCCAGTACTTC.

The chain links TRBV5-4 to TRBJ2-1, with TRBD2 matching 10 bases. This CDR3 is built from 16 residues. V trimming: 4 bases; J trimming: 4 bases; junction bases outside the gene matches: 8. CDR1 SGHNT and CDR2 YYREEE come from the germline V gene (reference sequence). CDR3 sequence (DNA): TGTGCCAGCAGCCGCCCGCTAGCGGGGGAGTACAATGAGCAGTTCTTC. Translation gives CASSRPLAGEYNEQFF.

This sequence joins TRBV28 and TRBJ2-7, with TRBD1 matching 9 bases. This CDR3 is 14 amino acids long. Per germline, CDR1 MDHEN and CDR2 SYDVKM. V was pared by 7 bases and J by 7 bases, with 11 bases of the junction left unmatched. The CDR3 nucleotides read TGTGCCAGCACCGGAACAGGGGGCCTCAGGGAGCAGTACGTC. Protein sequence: CASTGTGGLREQYV.

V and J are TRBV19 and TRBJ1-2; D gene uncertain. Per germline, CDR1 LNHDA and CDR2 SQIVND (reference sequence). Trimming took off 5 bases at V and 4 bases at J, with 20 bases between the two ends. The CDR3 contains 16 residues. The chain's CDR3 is CASSPRVRAVIYGYTF. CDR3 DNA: TGTGCCAGTAGTCCCCGGGTGAGGGCGGTAATCTATGGCTACACCTTC. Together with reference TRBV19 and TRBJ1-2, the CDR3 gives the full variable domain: DGGITQSPKYLFRKEGQNVTLSCEQNLNHDAMYWYRQDPGQGLRLIYYSQIVNDFQKGDIAEGYSVSREKKESFPLTVTSAQKNPTAFYLCASSPRVRAVIYGYTFGSGTRLTVV.

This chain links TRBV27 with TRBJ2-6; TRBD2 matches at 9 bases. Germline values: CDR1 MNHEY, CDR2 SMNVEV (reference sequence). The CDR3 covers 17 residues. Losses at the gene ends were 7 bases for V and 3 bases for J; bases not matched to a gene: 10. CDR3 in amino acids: CASIVGTSLDGANVLTF. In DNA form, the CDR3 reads TGTGCCAGCATTGTGGGGACTAGCTTAGATGGGGCCAACGTCCTGACTTTC.

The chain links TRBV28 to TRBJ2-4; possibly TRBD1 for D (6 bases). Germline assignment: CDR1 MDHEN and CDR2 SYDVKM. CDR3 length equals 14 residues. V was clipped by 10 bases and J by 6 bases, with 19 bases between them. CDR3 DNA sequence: TGTGCCACCGAACAGGGTGGAGAGGGAAACATTCAGTACTTC. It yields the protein CATEQGGEGNIQYF.

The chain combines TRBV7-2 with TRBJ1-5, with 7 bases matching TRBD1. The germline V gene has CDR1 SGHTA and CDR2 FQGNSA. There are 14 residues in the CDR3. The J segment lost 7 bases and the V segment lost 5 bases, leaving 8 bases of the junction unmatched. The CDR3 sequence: CASSPQGDRQPQHF. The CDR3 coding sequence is TGTGCCAGCAGCCCCCAGGGGGATCGCCAGCCCCAGCATTTT.

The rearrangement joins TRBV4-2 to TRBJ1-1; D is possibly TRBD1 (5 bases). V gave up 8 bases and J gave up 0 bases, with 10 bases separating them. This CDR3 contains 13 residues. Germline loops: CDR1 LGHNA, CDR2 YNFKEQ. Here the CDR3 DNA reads TGTGCCAGCGCCGGGGGTTTGAACACTGAAGCTTTCTTT. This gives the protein CASAGGLNTEAFF.

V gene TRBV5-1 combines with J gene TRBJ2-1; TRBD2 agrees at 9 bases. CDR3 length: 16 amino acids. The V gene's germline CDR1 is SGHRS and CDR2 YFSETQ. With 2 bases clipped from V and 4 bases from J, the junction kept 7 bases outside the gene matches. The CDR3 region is CASSFRGAGGYNEQFF. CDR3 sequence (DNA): TGCGCCAGCAGCTTTAGGGGGGCGGGAGGGTACAATGAGCAGTTCTTC.

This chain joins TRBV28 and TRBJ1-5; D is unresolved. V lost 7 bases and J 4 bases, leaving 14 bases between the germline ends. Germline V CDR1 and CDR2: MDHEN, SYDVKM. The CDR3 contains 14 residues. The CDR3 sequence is CASTLGPRNQPQHF. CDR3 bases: TGTGCCAGCACCCTCGGCCCGAGGAATCAGCCCCAGCATTTT.

The CDR3 DNA is TGTGCCAGCAGCCCCAGGAGCGGCACTGAAGCTTTCTTT. Protein product: CASSPRSGTEAFF. The chain employs TRBV7-8 and TRBJ1-1; no reliable D call. The CDR3 is made up of 13 amino acids. The ends were cut back, 5 bases at V and 4 bases at J, with 11 bases in the middle. Germline CDR1 is SGHVS and CDR2 is FQNEAQ.

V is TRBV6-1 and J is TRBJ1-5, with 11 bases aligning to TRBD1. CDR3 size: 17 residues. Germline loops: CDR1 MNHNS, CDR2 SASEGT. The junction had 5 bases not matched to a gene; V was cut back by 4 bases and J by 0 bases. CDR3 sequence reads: CASSAGTGGNSNQPQHF. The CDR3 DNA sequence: TGTGCCAGCAGTGCAGGGACAGGGGGGAATAGCAATCAGCCCCAGCATTTT.

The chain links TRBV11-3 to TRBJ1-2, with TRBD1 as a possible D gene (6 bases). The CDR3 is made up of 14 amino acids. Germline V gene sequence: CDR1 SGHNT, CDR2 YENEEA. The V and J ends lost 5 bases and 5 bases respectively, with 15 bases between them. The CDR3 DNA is TGTGCCAGCAGCCTACAGGGAGTTCGATATGGCTACACCTTC. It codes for CASSLQGVRYGYTF.

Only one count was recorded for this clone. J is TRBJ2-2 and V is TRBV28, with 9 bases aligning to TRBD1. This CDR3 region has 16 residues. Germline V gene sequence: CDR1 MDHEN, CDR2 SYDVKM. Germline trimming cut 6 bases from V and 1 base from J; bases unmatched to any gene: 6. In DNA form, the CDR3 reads TGTGCCAGCAGCTTACCGGGACAGGGGAACACCGGGGAGCTGTTTTTT. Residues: CASSLPGQGNTGELFF.

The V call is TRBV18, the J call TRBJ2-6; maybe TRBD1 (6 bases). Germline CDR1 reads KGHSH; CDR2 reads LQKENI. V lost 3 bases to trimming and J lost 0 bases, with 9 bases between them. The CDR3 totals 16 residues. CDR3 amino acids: CASSPQGGSGANVLTF. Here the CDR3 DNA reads TGTGCCAGCTCACCTCAAGGGGGCTCTGGGGCCAACGTCCTGACTTTC.

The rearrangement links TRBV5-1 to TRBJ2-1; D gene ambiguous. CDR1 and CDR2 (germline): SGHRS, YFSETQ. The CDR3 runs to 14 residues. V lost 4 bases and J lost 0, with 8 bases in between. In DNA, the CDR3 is TGCGCCAGCAGCCTAGAGAGCTCCTACAATGAGCAGTTCTTC. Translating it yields CASSLESSYNEQFF.

CDR3 DNA: TGTGCCAGCAGGGGCTGGGACAGGGGAAACACTGAAGCTTTCTTT. Translation gives CASRGWDRGNTEAFF. The gene calls are TRBV25-1 and TRBJ1-1; 10 nucleotides agree with TRBD1. The trim removed 6 bases at V and 2 bases at J, leaving 6 bases unmatched. CDR1 and CDR2 from the germline V gene are MGHDK and SYGVNS. CDR3 length: 15 residues.

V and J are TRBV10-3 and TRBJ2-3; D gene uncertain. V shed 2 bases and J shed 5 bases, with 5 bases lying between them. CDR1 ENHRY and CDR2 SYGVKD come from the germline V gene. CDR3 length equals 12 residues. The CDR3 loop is CAISEPGDTQYF. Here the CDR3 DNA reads TGTGCCATCAGTGAGCCGGGAGATACGCAGTATTTT.

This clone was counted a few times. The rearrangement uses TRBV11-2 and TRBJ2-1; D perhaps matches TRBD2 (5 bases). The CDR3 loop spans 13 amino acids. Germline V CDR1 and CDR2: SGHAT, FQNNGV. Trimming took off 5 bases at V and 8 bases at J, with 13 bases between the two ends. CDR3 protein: CASSLSSGDEQFF. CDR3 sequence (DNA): TGTGCCAGCAGCCTATCTTCCGGGGATGAGCAGTTCTTC.

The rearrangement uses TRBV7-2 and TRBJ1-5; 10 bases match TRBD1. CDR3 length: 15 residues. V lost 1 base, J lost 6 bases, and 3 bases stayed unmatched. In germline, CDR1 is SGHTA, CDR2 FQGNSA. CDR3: CASSLVGQGFQPQHF. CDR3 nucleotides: TGTGCCAGCAGCTTAGTGGGACAGGGGTTTCAGCCCCAGCATTTT.

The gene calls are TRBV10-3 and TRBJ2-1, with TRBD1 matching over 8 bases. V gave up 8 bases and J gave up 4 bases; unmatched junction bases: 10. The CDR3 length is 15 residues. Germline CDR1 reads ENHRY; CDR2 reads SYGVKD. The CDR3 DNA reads TGTGCCATCCGATCGGGACAGGCCTTATACAATGAGCAGTTCTTC. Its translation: CAIRSGQALYNEQFF.

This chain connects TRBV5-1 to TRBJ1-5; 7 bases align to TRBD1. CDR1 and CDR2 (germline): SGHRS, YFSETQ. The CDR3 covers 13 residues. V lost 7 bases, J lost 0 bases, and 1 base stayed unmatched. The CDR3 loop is CASRDSSNQPQHF. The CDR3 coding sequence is TGCGCCAGCCGGGACAGTAGCAATCAGCCCCAGCATTTT.

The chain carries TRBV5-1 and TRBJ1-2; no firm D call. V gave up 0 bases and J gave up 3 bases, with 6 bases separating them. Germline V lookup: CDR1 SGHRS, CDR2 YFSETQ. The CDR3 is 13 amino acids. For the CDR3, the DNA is TGCGCCAGCAGCTTGGACAGTTACTATGGCTACACCTTC. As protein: CASSLDSYYGYTF.